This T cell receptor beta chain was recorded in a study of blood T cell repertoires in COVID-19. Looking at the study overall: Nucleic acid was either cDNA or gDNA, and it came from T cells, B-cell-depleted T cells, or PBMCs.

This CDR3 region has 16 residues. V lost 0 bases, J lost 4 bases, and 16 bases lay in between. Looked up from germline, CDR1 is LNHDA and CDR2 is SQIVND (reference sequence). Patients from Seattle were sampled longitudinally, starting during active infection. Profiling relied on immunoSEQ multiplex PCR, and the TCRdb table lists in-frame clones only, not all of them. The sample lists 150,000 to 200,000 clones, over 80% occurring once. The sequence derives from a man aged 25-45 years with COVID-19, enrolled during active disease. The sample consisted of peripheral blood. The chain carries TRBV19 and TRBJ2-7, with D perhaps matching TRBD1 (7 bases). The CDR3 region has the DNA TGTGCCAGTAGTATAGATCGAGGGGGGACAGAGTACGAGCAGTACTTC. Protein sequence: CASSIDRGGTEYEQYF.